These 4 T cell receptor beta chains originate from one sample sequenced in a study of cytomegalovirus exposure and HLA in healthy donors. The primer mix had 60 Vbeta and 13 Jbeta primers. Clones were read by immunoSEQ multiplex PCR, and TCRdb kept only the in-frame ones, dropping some. The sample holds around 190,000 clones, around 80% seen once. The specimen sequenced was PBMCs. These receptors were obtained from a girl aged 2 to 9 in good health and CMV-seropositive.

V gene TRBV5-8 combines with J gene TRBJ1-6, with 7 bases matching TRBD1. The CDR3 covers 16 residues. Trimming at V came to 4 bases and at J to 13 bases, leaving 17 bases not matched to a gene. Germline V gene data show CDR1 as SGHTS and CDR2 as YDEGEE. Written as DNA, the CDR3 is TGTGCCAGCAGCAGGCTATGGGACAGAGAATTTTGGCCCCTCCACTTT. Its protein product is CASSRLWDREFWPLHF.

This clone was counted once. The V and J genes are TRBV25-1 and TRBJ2-5, with 12 bases identical to TRBD2. The CDR3 runs 16 residues. Germline V gene data show CDR1 as MGHDK and CDR2 as SYGVNS. V shed 3 bases, J shed 5 bases, and the junction held 7 bases outside the gene matches. CDR3 amino acids: CASSDPRLAGAETQYF. The CDR3 DNA sequence: TGTGCCAGCAGTGACCCCAGACTAGCGGGAGCCGAGACCCAGTACTTC.

V usage is TRBV19 and J usage is TRBJ2-1, with 9 bases fitting TRBD1. Trimming removed 3 bases from V and 8 bases from J; junction bases left unmatched: 11. The CDR3 is made up of 16 amino acids. Per the germline V gene, CDR1 is LNHDA and CDR2 is SQIVND (reference sequence). CDR3 residues: CASSIVPGTGMDEQFF. DNA for the CDR3: TGTGCCAGTAGTATTGTACCCGGGACAGGGATGGATGAGCAGTTCTTC. The full variable domain, in which reference TRBV19 and TRBJ2-1 provide the parts outside the CDR3, is DGGITQSPKYLFRKEGQNVTLSCEQNLNHDAMYWYRQDPGQGLRLIYYSQIVNDFQKGDIAEGYSVSREKKESFPLTVTSAQKNPTAFYLCASSIVPGTGMDEQFFGPGTRLTVL.

The CDR3 loop is CASSRLAGAGDTQYF. The CDR3 coding sequence is TGTGCCAGCAGTAGACTAGCGGGAGCTGGGGATACGCAGTATTTT. The V gene is TRBV6-5, the J gene TRBJ2-3; 12 nucleotides align to TRBD2. Unmatched junction bases numbered 6, after V lost 5 bases and J lost 6 bases. Germline values: CDR1 MNHEY, CDR2 SVGAGI. This CDR3 has 15 amino acids.